This entry lists 29 T cell receptor beta chains sequenced from one sample in a study of early T cells in non-severe SARS-CoV-2 infection. TCRdb re-analysed the 5' RACE reads in MiXCR, keeping a single row per CDR3 protein. This sample has more than 25,000 distinct CDR3 sequences; 4.6% occur once, and the top ten carry 4.5% to 7%. The sample here was whole blood, taken at baseline. Receptor source: an adult who was a healthcare worker with PCR-confirmed SARS-CoV-2 infection or an uninfected control (not recorded which).

This clonotype was picked up many times. The chain employs TRBV12-3 or TRBV12-4 and TRBJ2-7; 14 bases match TRBD2. CDR3 length equals 16 residues. The trim removed 0 bases at V and 5 bases at J, leaving 3 bases unmatched. For the CDR3, the DNA is TGTGCCAGCAGTTTAGCGGGACTAGCGGGAGCTCACGAGCAGTACTTC. Protein: CASSLAGLAGAHEQYF.

This clonotype was seen many times. This chain links TRBV12-3 or TRBV12-4 with TRBJ2-7; D is perhaps TRBD1 (6 bases). Deletions cut 6 bases from V and 3 bases from J, with 12 bases between. CDR3 length: 13 amino acids. The CDR3 bases are TGTGCCAGCAGACCTACAGGGCTCTACGAGCAGTACTTC. This encodes CASRPTGLYEQYF.

This clonotype appeared many times. V usage is TRBV20-1 and J usage is TRBJ2-5; 14 bases line up with TRBD2. CDR1 and CDR2 from the germline V gene are DFQATT and SNEGSKA (reference sequence). V trimming: 5 bases; J trimming: 2 bases; junction bases outside the gene matches: 7. This CDR3 comprises 16 residues. The CDR3 is CSALPGLAGVQETQYF. DNA of the CDR3: TGCAGTGCTCTTCCGGGACTAGCGGGGGTGCAAGAGACCCAGTACTTC.

This chain connects TRBV29-1 to TRBJ2-4; D might be TRBD1 or TRBD2, each matching 6 bases. V was trimmed by 0 bases and J by 7 bases, leaving 16 bases between them. Per germline, CDR1 SQVTM and CDR2 ANQGSEA. CDR3 length: 15 residues. CDR3 amino acids: CSVEDPKRGVNIQYF. CDR3 nucleotide sequence: TGCAGCGTTGAAGATCCTAAGAGGGGGGTGAACATTCAGTACTTC.

This clonotype came up many times. This chain joins TRBV15 and TRBJ2-3; 8 bases line up with TRBD2. V lost 0 bases, J lost 1 base, and 0 bases stayed unmatched. CDR1 is LNHNV and CDR2 is YYDKDF in the germline V gene (reference sequence). The CDR3 consists of 15 residues. The CDR3 is CATSREAGGTDTQYF. The CDR3 nucleotides read TGTGCCACCAGCAGAGAAGCGGGGGGCACAGATACGCAGTATTTT.

CDR3 amino acids: CASSPGQADQPQHF. The DNA of the CDR3 is TGTGCCAGCTCACCTGGACAGGCGGATCAGCCCCAGCATTTT. The chain is built from TRBV18 and TRBJ1-5; 7 bases fit TRBD1. The J segment lost 5 bases and the V segment lost 3 bases, leaving 4 bases of the junction unmatched. The CDR3 is 14 residues long. In germline, CDR1 is KGHSH, CDR2 LQKENI.

The sample holds many counts of this clonotype. V is TRBV14 and J is TRBJ1-6; unclear D gene. The CDR3 runs 12 residues. Germline V CDR1 and CDR2: SGHDN, FVKESK. V lost 2 bases to trimming and J lost 10 bases, with 6 bases between them. The CDR3 DNA sequence: TGTGCCAGCAGCCAAACGGGATCACCCCTCCACTTT. Its protein product is CASSQTGSPLHF.

The rearrangement links TRBV2 to TRBJ2-7, with 7 nucleotides matching TRBD1. With V trimmed by 10 bases and J by 1 base, 7 bases remained unmatched. Germline V gives CDR1 SNHLY, CDR2 FYNNEI. The CDR3 is made up of 13 amino acids. The DNA for the CDR3 is TGTGCCACCTCCGGACAGGTTTCCTACGAGCAGTACTTC. Translation: CATSGQVSYEQYF.

This clonotype appeared many times. The V and J genes are TRBV20-1 and TRBJ2-1; D remains unclear. Trimming stripped 4 bases from V and 4 bases from J, with 5 bases between. The CDR3 extends over 11 amino acids. Per germline, CDR1 DFQATT and CDR2 SNEGSKA (reference sequence). The CDR3 nucleotides are TGCAGTGCTAACCTATACAATGAGCAGTTCTTC. It is translated as CSANLYNEQFF.

In this sample, this clonotype turned up many times. The chain carries TRBV27 and TRBJ2-3; no clear D gene. The CDR3 loop spans 16 amino acids. V was cut by 5 bases and J by 3 bases, with 18 bases left in between. CDR1 is MNHEY and CDR2 is SMNVEV in the germline V gene (reference sequence). CDR3 region: CASSSPSRRLTDTQYF. In nucleotides, the CDR3 is TGTGCCAGCAGTAGCCCCTCCAGGCGCTTAACAGATACGCAGTATTTT.

In this sample, this clonotype turned up a few times. Written as DNA, the CDR3 is TGCAGCGTGGGAAGGGACAGGGGGTACGAGCAGTACTTC. Its protein product is CSVGRDRGYEQYF. The gene calls are TRBV29-1 and TRBJ2-7; TRBD1 aligns across 11 bases. The CDR3 is 13 amino acids. J gave up 4 bases and V 6 bases, and 5 bases lay outside the gene matches. Germline values: CDR1 SQVTM, CDR2 ANQGSEA.

This clonotype was seen many times. The chain carries TRBV11-2 and TRBJ1-3, with D perhaps TRBD1 (6 bases). Germline-derived CDR1 and CDR2 are SGHAT and FQNNGV. This CDR3 is 16 amino acids long. The V end was cut by 5 bases, the J end by 2 bases, with 16 bases between. CDR3 DNA sequence: TGTGCCAGCAGCCCCTGGACAGTATCTCCTGGAAACACCATATATTTT. It specifies CASSPWTVSPGNTIYF.

This clonotype came up many times. V gene TRBV30 combines with J gene TRBJ1-4; 11 bases match TRBD1. Germline lookup yields CDR1 GTSNPN and CDR2 SVGIG (reference sequence). V dropped 3 bases and J dropped 12; count of bases not matched to a gene: 18. The CDR3 extends over 17 amino acids. As DNA, the CDR3 is TGTGCCTGGAGCACCCCGGGGACAGGGGGGAAGGCTGAGGAACTGTTTTTT. Protein sequence: CAWSTPGTGGKAEELFF.

In this sample, this clonotype turned up many times. V and J are TRBV6-1 and TRBJ2-5; perhaps TRBD1 as D (5 bases). The V gene lost 1 base and the J gene lost 2 bases, with 11 bases spanning the gap. The CDR3 is 15 amino acids. Per germline, CDR1 MNHNS and CDR2 SASEGT. CDR3 sequence: CASSEVTALQETQYF. The DNA for the CDR3 is TGTGCCAGCAGTGAAGTGACAGCCCTTCAAGAGACCCAGTACTTC.

At least ten counts were recorded for this clonotype. The J gene is TRBJ1-1, the V gene TRBV11-2; perhaps TRBD1 as D (5 bases). There are 15 residues in the CDR3. Trimming shortened V by 2 bases and J by 3 bases, and 13 bases separated the two germline ends. Germline V CDR1 and CDR2: SGHAT, FQNNGV. In DNA form, the CDR3 reads TGTGCCAGCAGCTTATCACCGGGACTGTACACTGAAGCTTTCTTT. This translates into CASSLSPGLYTEAFF.

The table lists this clonotype with a few counts. An end of the junction differs from the germline gene, which may be a read error. The J gene is TRBJ2-5, the V gene TRBV7-7; 9 bases fit TRBD1. The CDR3 is made up of 14 amino acids. The germline V gene has CDR1 SSHAT and CDR2 FNYEAQ (reference sequence). The CDR3 is CASSSDRGAETQYF. The DNA for the CDR3 is TGTGCTAGCAGCTCGGACAGGGGCGCGGAGACCCAGTACTTC.

This clonotype was observed a few times. The rearrangement uses TRBV20-1 and TRBJ1-2, with TRBD1 as a possible D gene (6 bases). Germline values: CDR1 DFQATT, CDR2 SNEGSKA (reference sequence). The CDR3 spans 12 residues. The V and J ends lost 3 bases and 4 bases respectively, with 9 bases between them. CDR3 DNA: TGCAGTGCTAGGACAGGAGGCTATGGCTACACCTTC. Its translation is CSARTGGYGYTF.

By frequency in the sample, this clonotype is medium-sized. DNA of the CDR3: TGCGCCAGCAGCCCCAGGGTTTCCGGGGAGCTGTTTTTT. The encoded protein is CASSPRVSGELFF. The chain combines TRBV10-1 with TRBJ2-2, with a weak D call TRBD1 (5 bases). V dropped 6 bases and J dropped 6 bases, with 11 bases sitting between them. CDR1 and CDR2 from the germline V gene are WNHNN and SYGVQD (reference sequence). This CDR3 has 13 residues.

This clonotype was recorded many times. The rearrangement uses TRBV4-3 and TRBJ2-2; 8 bases fit TRBD2. Germline trimming cut 0 bases from V and 2 bases from J; bases unmatched to any gene: 5. The CDR3 length is 17 residues. Germline CDR1 LGHNA, CDR2 YSLEER. CDR3 DNA: TGCGCCAGCAGCCAAGATATGACTAGCGACAACACCGGGGAGCTGTTTTTT. Protein: CASSQDMTSDNTGELFF.

At least ten counts were recorded for this clonotype. V and J are TRBV6-5 and TRBJ2-2; the D gene is possibly TRBD1 (6 bases). The CDR3 sequence is 16 residues long. Deletions cut 2 bases from V and 2 bases from J, with 12 bases between. Germline CDR1 MNHEY, CDR2 SVGAGI. The CDR3 protein is CASSYGQWLNTGELFF. CDR3 in DNA: TGTGCCAGCAGTTACGGACAGTGGCTTAACACCGGGGAGCTGTTTTTT.

This clonotype was observed many times. The chain uses TRBV3-1 and TRBJ2-2; D remains unclear. Trimming left V 4 bases short and J 6 bases short, with 15 bases between. Germline CDR1 and CDR2: LGHDT and YNNKEL (reference sequence). The CDR3 has 15 amino acids. The CDR3 nucleotides read TGTGCCAGCAGCCCAATGCCCGGAGCCCCCGGGGAGCTGTTTTTT. This sequence encodes CASSPMPGAPGELFF.

This clonotype was found many times. V usage is TRBV18 and J usage is TRBJ1-1, with D maybe TRBD1 (5 bases). Trimming took 3 bases from V and 4 from J, leaving 15 bases between them. The CDR3 loop spans 15 amino acids. Per the germline V gene, CDR1 is KGHSH and CDR2 is LQKENI. The chain's CDR3 is CASSPFQGMSTEAFF. The CDR3 DNA reads TGTGCCAGCTCACCTTTCCAGGGTATGAGCACTGAAGCTTTCTTT.

In this sample, this clonotype turned up a few times. CDR3 sequence: CASSQGRYNEQFF. DNA for the CDR3: TGTGCCAGCAGCCAGGGCCGGTACAATGAGCAGTTCTTC. The genes are TRBV14 and TRBJ2-1; D remains ambiguous. V lost 3 bases and J 4 bases, leaving 7 bases between the germline ends. The germline gives CDR1 SGHDN, CDR2 FVKESK. This CDR3 spans 13 amino acids.

This clonotype was counted many times. The chain combines TRBV25-1 with TRBJ2-2, with 9 bases aligning to TRBD1. The CDR3 consists of 16 residues. J gave up 1 base and V 7 bases, and 7 bases lay outside the gene matches. Germline-derived CDR1 and CDR2 are MGHDK and SYGVNS. Here the CDR3 reads CASTSVGQGNTGELFF. In DNA, the CDR3 is TGTGCCAGCACATCAGTGGGACAGGGGAACACCGGGGAGCTGTTTTTT.

This clonotype occurred many times. DNA of the CDR3: TGCGCCAGCAGCTCAGCAGGGGGGGCCTACAATGAGCAGTTCTTC. Its protein product is CASSSAGGAYNEQFF. J is TRBJ2-1 and V is TRBV5-1; the D call may be TRBD1 or TRBD2 (7 bases each). The CDR3 is 15 amino acids. V was clipped by 3 bases and J by 2 bases, with 12 bases between them. Per germline, CDR1 SGHRS and CDR2 YFSETQ.

This clonotype was observed at least ten times. The V and J genes are TRBV20-1 and TRBJ2-1; D not resolved. This CDR3 spans 13 amino acids. The V end lost 1 base, the J end lost 5 bases, and 9 bases lay between the germline ends. The germline CDR1 and CDR2 sequences are DFQATT and SNEGSKA (reference sequence). The CDR3 region is CSARVRTNNEQFF. The CDR3 DNA sequence: TGCAGTGCTAGAGTTCGGACCAACAATGAGCAGTTCTTC.

This clonotype has just a few counts. The gene calls are TRBV9 and TRBJ1-1, with D unresolved. The CDR3 spans 13 residues. Germline V gene data show CDR1 as SGDLS and CDR2 as YYNGEE. Trimming took off 1 base at V and 3 bases at J, with 7 bases between the two ends. CDR3 in amino acids: CASSVQKDTEAFF. The CDR3 region has the DNA TGTGCCAGCAGCGTACAGAAGGACACTGAAGCTTTCTTT.

This clonotype was detected many times. The chain has TRBV24-1 and TRBJ2-1; TRBD2 agrees at 7 bases. Per germline, CDR1 KGHDR and CDR2 SFDVKD. This CDR3 has 11 amino acids. V lost 9 bases to trimming and J lost 10 bases; unmatched junction nucleotides: 5. CDR3 in amino acids: CATGEGSEQFF. The CDR3 DNA follows: TGTGCCACCGGGGAGGGATCGGAGCAGTTCTTC.

This clonotype was picked up many times. CDR3: CASSQDLTEGRLRANTGELFF. CDR3 sequence (DNA): TGCGCCAGCAGCCAAGATCTTACGGAGGGGCGACTGAGAGCGAACACCGGGGAGCTGTTTTTT. This chain uses TRBV4-3 with TRBJ2-2, with D possibly matching TRBD2 (6 bases). Germline CDR1 and CDR2: LGHNA and YSLEER. V was cut by 0 bases and J by 0 bases, with 23 bases left in between. The CDR3 sequence is 21 residues long.